The 28 T cell receptor beta chains presented below share a single source sample, sequenced in a study of molecular identifiers for immune sequencing clone quantification. TCRdb ran MiXCR on the PCR reads and lists one entry per CDR3 protein. The sample carries more than 550,000 distinct CDR3 sequences, less than 30% recorded once. The sample consisted of naive CD8+ T cells from blood, with Jurkat cell RNA spiked in. Regarding subset: FACS-sorted CD8+CD4-CCR7+CD45RA+ naive T cells. Receptors were obtained from a human donor in good health. Some libraries in this study had Jurkat cell RNA spiked in.

This clonotype has a count of ten or more. This chain uses TRBV10-3 with TRBJ2-7; D is undetermined. The V gene's germline CDR1 is ENHRY and CDR2 SYGVKD. Trimming took off 3 bases at V and 1 base at J, with 10 bases between the two ends. The CDR3 is made up of 14 amino acids. CDR3 loop: CAISEVGRSYEQYF. The CDR3 DNA sequence: TGTGCCATCAGTGAAGTTGGACGTTCCTACGAGCAGTACTTC.

Only a few counts were recorded for this clonotype. The V and J genes are TRBV24-1 and TRBJ2-3; 9 nucleotides line up with TRBD2. Per the germline V gene, CDR1 is KGHDR and CDR2 is SFDVKD. The CDR3 is 15 amino acids. With V trimmed by 3 bases and J by 3 bases, 3 bases remained unmatched. CDR3 loop: CATSDGGGATDTQYF. The CDR3 DNA follows: TGTGCCACCAGTGATGGCGGGGGGGCGACAGATACGCAGTATTTT.

This clonotype has a count of ten or more. V usage is TRBV7-9 and J usage is TRBJ2-7; D may be TRBD2 (5 bases). V lost 5 bases, J lost 6 bases, and 11 bases lay in between. The CDR3 spans 12 residues. The germline gives CDR1 SEHNR, CDR2 FQNEAQ (reference sequence). This chain's CDR3 is CASSPGGVEQYF. Here the CDR3 DNA reads TGTGCCAGCAGCCCTGGAGGAGTCGAGCAGTACTTC.

This sequence joins TRBV30 and TRBJ1-2; no definite D call. The CDR3 contains 16 residues. Germline V gene sequence: CDR1 GTSNPN, CDR2 SVGIG (reference sequence). Between the trimmed V and J ends, which lost 0 bases and 3 bases, there was a span of 17 bases. As DNA, the CDR3 is TGTGCCTGGAGTGTAGCCTACGGTCCTAATTACTATGGCTACACCTTC. Its translation is CAWSVAYGPNYYGYTF.

This clonotype turned up a few times. The chain employs TRBV20-1 and TRBJ2-3, with D unresolved. V dropped 0 bases and J dropped 2 bases, with 9 bases sitting between them. The CDR3 is made up of 14 amino acids. CDR1 and CDR2 (germline): DFQATT, SNEGSKA (reference sequence). CDR3 sequence reads: CSARDGTPTDTQYF. The CDR3 DNA follows: TGCAGTGCTAGAGATGGCACACCCACAGATACGCAGTATTTT.

This clonotype has only one observation. The conserved final phenylalanine or tryptophan is absent from the CDR3, which likely points to a read error. The V gene is TRBV25-1, the J gene TRBJ2-1; the D gene is possibly TRBD1 (5 bases). Germline V gene sequence: CDR1 MGHDK, CDR2 SYGVNS. V was cut by 6 bases and J by 1 base, with 7 bases left in between. The CDR3 has 13 residues. The CDR3 sequence: CASRQASYNEQFL. The CDR3, as DNA: TGTGCCAGCAGACAGGCGTCCTACAATGAGCAGTTCTTG.

This clonotype was seen many times. V and J are TRBV2 and TRBJ2-3, with TRBD2 identical over 11 bases. The ends lost 8 bases at V and 3 bases at J; junction bases unmatched: 4. The CDR3 is 14 residues long. The germline CDR1 and CDR2 sequences are SNHLY and FYNNEI. The CDR3 protein is CASGWTSGTDTQYF. Here the CDR3 DNA reads TGTGCCAGCGGTTGGACTAGCGGGACAGATACGCAGTATTTT. Based on the CDR3 plus reference TRBV2 and TRBJ2-3, the full variable domain is EPEVTQTPSHQVTQMGQEVILRCVPISNHLYFYWYRQILGQKVEFLVSFYNNEISEKSEIFDDQFSVERPDGSNFTLKIRSTKLEDSAMYFCASGWTSGTDTQYFGPGTRLTVL.

At least ten counts were recorded for this clonotype. The chain joins TRBV24-1 to TRBJ2-2; D unresolved. Germline CDR1 is KGHDR and CDR2 is SFDVKD. Trimming pared 5 bases from V and 5 bases from J, leaving 5 bases between. This CDR3 is 12 amino acids long. The CDR3 spells CATSGGTGELFF. In nucleotides, the CDR3 is TGTGCCACCAGTGGAGGAACCGGGGAGCTGTTTTTT.

This clonotype came up a few times. This chain connects TRBV2 to TRBJ2-7; 9 bases align to TRBD2. The V and J ends lost 6 bases and 2 bases, in that order; junction bases with no gene match: 11. The CDR3 has 16 residues. Germline V gene lookup returns CDR1 SNHLY and CDR2 FYNNEI. CDR3 residues: CASSAPLAGSTYEQYF. CDR3 DNA: TGTGCCAGCAGCGCCCCACTAGCGGGCTCCACCTACGAGCAGTACTTC.

This clonotype was detected ten times or more. The V call is TRBV12-3 or TRBV12-4, the J call TRBJ2-3, with 8 bases identical to TRBD1. J lost 6 bases, V lost 3 bases, and 11 bases had no gene match. This CDR3 has 16 residues. The CDR3 is CASSLGRAGGYDTQYF. CDR3 nucleotides: TGTGCCAGCAGTTTGGGAAGGGCAGGGGGCTATGATACGCAGTATTTT.

This clonotype was detected many times. This CDR3 reads CASSITGTGEQYF. The CDR3 bases are TGTGCCAGCAGCATAACCGGGACAGGGGAGCAGTACTTC. The chain combines TRBV7-9 with TRBJ2-7, with 9 nucleotides matching TRBD1. The V gene end was trimmed by 5 bases and the J gene end by 7 bases; junction bases not matched to a gene: 6. CDR3 length: 13 residues. The germline CDR1 and CDR2 sequences are SEHNR and FQNEAQ (reference sequence). Looking up the rest from reference TRBV7-9 and TRBJ2-7 gives the full variable domain: DTGVSQNPRHKITKRGQNVTFRCDPISEHNRLYWYRQTLGQGPEFLTYFQNEAQLEKSRLLSDRFSAERPKGSFSTLEIQRTEQGDSAMYLCASSITGTGEQYFGPGTRLTVT.

As regards this clonotype: A much bigger clone sits one base away, suggesting this may be a read error. The chain employs TRBV6-2 or TRBV6-3 and TRBJ2-5, with 10 nucleotides matching TRBD2. Germline values: CDR1 MNHEY, CDR2 SVGEGT. The length of the CDR3 is 17 residues. The V gene end was trimmed by 5 bases and the J gene end by 2 bases; junction bases not matched to a gene: 11. The CDR3 sequence: CASSTGLAEALQETQYF. In DNA form, the CDR3 reads TGTGCCAGCAGTACCGGACTAGCGGAGGCCCTTCAAGAGACCCAGTACTTC.

The table lists this clonotype with a count of one. The chain is built from TRBV29-1 and TRBJ2-7; 8 bases align to TRBD2. V gave up 6 bases and J gave up 3 bases; unmatched junction bases: 4. Per the germline V gene, CDR1 is SQVTM and CDR2 is ANQGSEA. The CDR3 runs 12 residues. The CDR3 spells CSVSGGNYEQYF. In DNA form, the CDR3 reads TGCAGCGTGTCGGGGGGGAACTACGAGCAGTACTTC.

Only one count was recorded for this clonotype. Possible read error: a much larger clone is one base away. The genes are TRBV9 and TRBJ2-2, with D hard to call. The CDR3 spans 14 residues. The V gene's germline CDR1 is SGDLS and CDR2 YYNGEE. With 1 base removed from V and 10 bases from J, the gap between germline ends came to 14 bases. The DNA for the CDR3 is TGTGCCAGCAGCGTAACATCAGGATCCGTGGAGCTGTTTTTT. This gives the protein CASSVTSGSVELFF.

The chain uses TRBV28 and TRBJ2-7; maybe TRBD2 (5 bases). V lost 4 bases to trimming and J lost 5 bases, with 21 bases between them. Germline V CDR1 and CDR2: MDHEN, SYDVKM. The CDR3 totals 16 residues. The CDR3 coding sequence is TGTGCCAGCAGTTCCAAGGTGTCCGGGGTCGTGGACGAGCAGTACTTC. Translating it yields CASSSKVSGVVDEQYF.

A note on this clonotype: A clone one base away is much larger, so this may be a read error. Written as DNA, the CDR3 is TGTGCCGGCAGTTACCCGATGGGGGCCACGGGAGAGACCCAGTACTTC. This translates into CAGSYPMGATGETQYF. The chain links TRBV6-2 or TRBV6-3 to TRBJ2-5; tentatively, D is TRBD1 (6 bases). There are 16 residues in the CDR3. Germline V gene sequence: CDR1 MNHEY, CDR2 SVGEGT.

The chain recombines TRBV11-2 with TRBJ2-2, with D perhaps being TRBD1 or TRBD2 (6 bases each). Between the trimmed V and J ends, which lost 5 bases and 13 bases, there was a span of 26 bases. The CDR3 runs 16 residues. Germline values: CDR1 SGHAT, CDR2 FQNNGV. CDR3 residues: CASSKDVAPRGVGLFF. The CDR3 bases are TGTGCCAGCAGCAAAGACGTGGCTCCGAGGGGGGTGGGGCTGTTTTTT.

The chain is built from TRBV27 and TRBJ1-6; D may be TRBD1 (5 bases). The CDR3 extends over 16 amino acids. V lost 6 bases and J lost 7, with 19 bases in between. Germline loops: CDR1 MNHEY, CDR2 SMNVEV (reference sequence). CDR3 nucleotide sequence: TGTGCCAGCAGCCTCCTGTCGGGACCAAACAATTCACCCCTCCACTTT. This sequence encodes CASSLLSGPNNSPLHF.

The V and J genes are TRBV18 and TRBJ2-1, with D unresolved. CDR1 is KGHSH and CDR2 is LQKENI in the germline V gene. The CDR3 is made up of 18 amino acids. V lost 2 bases, J lost 6 bases, and 23 bases lay in between. The CDR3 sequence is CASSPVGDDKARINEQFF. In DNA, the CDR3 is TGTGCCAGCTCACCAGTAGGTGACGACAAGGCCAGAATCAATGAGCAGTTCTTC.

This clonotype turned up a few times. The chain uses TRBV3-1 and TRBJ1-3; maybe TRBD1 (5 bases). The CDR3 consists of 16 residues. CDR1 is LGHDT, CDR2 YNNKEL, per germline (reference sequence). V lost 1 base to trimming and J lost 3 bases, with 13 bases between them. CDR3 in amino acids: CASSQAGQGGGNTIYF. CDR3 sequence (DNA): TGTGCCAGCAGCCAAGCCGGCCAGGGCGGTGGAAACACCATATATTTT.

This clonotype was picked up many times. The rearrangement uses TRBV14 and TRBJ2-3; D is uncertain. Germline V CDR1 and CDR2: SGHDN, FVKESK. This CDR3 has 13 residues. V shed 1 base and J shed 5 bases, with 7 bases lying between them. DNA for the CDR3: TGTGCCAGCAGCCAAGGGAAAGGAGATACGCAGTATTTT. Its translation: CASSQGKGDTQYF.

This rearrangement joins TRBV6-2 or TRBV6-3 to TRBJ1-5; D call uncertain. V was trimmed by 0 bases and J by 7 bases, leaving 13 bases between them. Germline CDR1 MNHEY, CDR2 SVGEGT. The CDR3 consists of 15 residues. The CDR3 spells CASSYSSRGWQPQHF. DNA for the CDR3: TGTGCCAGCAGTTACTCGAGCCGGGGATGGCAGCCCCAGCATTTT.

To note about this clonotype: Compared with germline, one end of the junction differs, possibly owing to a read error. This rearrangement joins TRBV7-9 to TRBJ2-3; 7 positions agree with TRBD2. This CDR3 is built from 16 residues. Germline V gene data show CDR1 as SEHNR and CDR2 as FQNEAQ (reference sequence). CDR3 sequence: CASSFHTSVGTDAQYF. In nucleotides, the CDR3 is TGTGCCAGCAGCTTTCACACTAGCGTAGGCACAGATGCGCAGTATTTT. The entire variable domain, with the rest obtained from reference TRBV7-9 and TRBJ2-3, is as follows: DTGVSQNPRHKITKRGQNVTFRCDPISEHNRLYWYRQTLGQGPEFLTYFQNEAQLEKSRLLSDRFSAERPKGSFSTLEIQRTEQGDSAMYLCASSFHTSVGTDAQYFGPGTRLTVL.

The chain recombines TRBV3-1 with TRBJ2-3; D may be TRBD1 (6 bases). V was pared by 10 bases and J by 5 bases, with 16 bases between. The CDR3 runs to 13 residues. Germline values: CDR1 LGHDT, CDR2 YNNKEL (reference sequence). The CDR3 DNA sequence: TGTGCCACCAAGGGGGTATTGGGAGATACGCAGTATTTT. Amino acids: CATKGVLGDTQYF.

This clonotype was observed at least ten times. The chain carries TRBV29-1 and TRBJ2-5, with D possibly matching TRBD2 (6 bases). In germline, CDR1 is SQVTM, CDR2 ANQGSEA. The CDR3 totals 13 residues. CDR3 coding DNA: TGCAGTGCCCCGTTGGGGGGCCAAGAGACCCAGTACTTC. Protein product: CSAPLGGQETQYF.

For the CDR3, the DNA is TGTGCCAGCAGTTTAAGGGGGGGGGGCTACACCTTC. Protein product: CASSLRGGGYTF. V gene TRBV12-3 or TRBV12-4 combines with J gene TRBJ1-2, with D possibly matching TRBD1 (6 bases). The CDR3 spans 12 residues. Trimming cost V 2 bases and J 8 bases, with 9 bases left between them.

This clonotype showed up just a few times. The V gene is TRBV2, the J gene TRBJ2-2; 8 bases fit TRBD2. Per germline, CDR1 SNHLY and CDR2 FYNNEI. V shed 3 bases, J shed 5 bases, and the junction held 8 bases outside the gene matches. The CDR3 covers 16 residues. The CDR3 nucleotides read TGTGCCAGCAGTGAGTTTTCTAGCGGGTGGACCGGGGAGCTGTTTTTT. Translating it yields CASSEFSSGWTGELFF.

The rearrangement uses TRBV27 and TRBJ1-1; possible D gene TRBD1, 5 bases. The CDR3 consists of 13 residues. Germline lookup yields CDR1 MNHEY and CDR2 SMNVEV (reference sequence). Deletions cut 5 bases from V and 11 bases from J, with 18 bases between. DNA for the CDR3: TGTGCCAGCAGTACCCAGTCTGGGACGAGGGCTTTCTTT. Translation: CASSTQSGTRAFF.